The rows below give T cell receptor beta chains drawn from one sample of a study of T-cell memory formation after mild COVID-19. TCRdb used MiXCR to reprocess the 5' RACE reads, holding one entry per CDR3 protein. Among roughly 180,000 distinct CDR3 sequences listed, around 10% were seen once. The sample consisted of PBMCs or a T cell subset sorted from them (not recorded which). The receptors shown here come from a young man who had mild COVID-19 (a few samples of this study predate the infection). Cell type and time point are not known. Each CDR3 is given with its conserved first and last residue. The order of the fields is J gene, V gene, CDR3 protein.

J: TRBJ1-5
V: TRBV5-1
CDR3: CASKTGGGVDQPQHF

J: TRBJ1-1
V: TRBV20-1
CDR3: CSARGIFRDRGVDTEAFF

J: TRBJ2-5
V: TRBV5-1
CDR3: CASRIGTNQETQYF

J: TRBJ2-5
V: TRBV20-1
CDR3: CSARDVGGQETQYF

J: TRBJ2-3
V: TRBV7-2
CDR3: CASSLNMAGGLTDTQYF

J: TRBJ2-2
V: TRBV7-9
CDR3: CASSKYQGTTGELFF

J: TRBJ2-1
V: TRBV4-3
CDR3: CASSLSTGSSYNEQFF

J: TRBJ1-4
V: TRBV5-4
CDR3: CASSLRTALNEKLFF

J: TRBJ2-2
V: TRBV6-2/TRBV6-3
CDR3: CASSYIAADTGELFF

J: TRBJ2-1
V: TRBV7-8
CDR3: CASSPPGHFYNEQFF

J: TRBJ2-3
V: TRBV6-2/TRBV6-3
CDR3: CASSSRRGGSTDTQYF

J: TRBJ2-3
V: TRBV5-1
CDR3: CASMVGRSTDTQYF

J: TRBJ1-6
V: TRBV5-5
CDR3: CASSYGQGRDSPLHF

J: TRBJ2-2
V: TRBV3-1
CDR3: CASSHLLTGELFF

J: TRBJ1-5
V: TRBV6-2/TRBV6-3
CDR3: CASSYTTDQPQHF

J: TRBJ2-5
V: TRBV4-1
CDR3: CASSQDPLLVIGVRGRETQYF